This T cell receptor (beta chain) was captured by sequencing in a study of radiotherapy plus CTLA-4 blockade in lung cancer. The V segment lost 8 bases and the J segment 4 bases; nucleotides outside the gene matches: 4. The CDR3 totals 13 residues. Looked up from germline, CDR1 is SGHTA and CDR2 is FQGTGA. The protocol was immunoSEQ multiplex PCR, while the TCRdb copy is restricted to in-frame clones and leaves out a portion. The data show about 73,000 clones, with roughly 91% seen just once and 35% to 50% held by the top ten. The V gene is TRBV7-3, the J gene TRBJ2-2; 7 bases match TRBD1. The source is a human donor with non-small cell lung cancer that progressed on radiotherapy plus ipilimumab. The sequences come from peripheral blood, collected from a patient treated with radiotherapy plus ipilimumab. The CDR3 DNA reads as TGTGCCAGCCGGGACAGACCCACCGGGGAGCTGTTTTTT. Amino acid sequence: CASRDRPTGELFF.